This entry concerns a single TCR beta chain. The source of the sample is a study of blood T cell repertoires in COVID-19. Across the study: Collection of acute and convalescent COVID-19 samples took place in the United States, Italy and Spain. The cDNA or gDNA used as material had been derived from T cells, B-cell-depleted T cells, or PBMCs.

Assay used: immunoSEQ multiplex PCR; TCRdb lists only in-frame clones, some missing. The sample yields 45,000 to 70,000 clones, 87% seen once. The receptor's source is a woman at least 80 years old with COVID-19, enrolled during active disease. Sequencing was carried out using peripheral blood.

CDR3 DNA sequence: TGTGCCACCAGCAGACTACAGGGGGCAGGACAGCCCCAGCATTTT. Translated: CATSRLQGAGQPQHF. This chain uses TRBV15 with TRBJ1-5, with 9 bases matching TRBD1. Germline CDR1 is LNHNV and CDR2 is YYDKDF (reference sequence). With V trimmed by 2 bases and J by 7 bases, 6 bases remained unmatched. The CDR3 sequence is 15 residues long.